These T cell receptor beta chains were read from a single sample in a study of T cell responses to AZD1222 COVID-19 vaccine. The protocol was immunoSEQ multiplex PCR, while the TCRdb copy is restricted to in-frame clones and leaves out a portion. This table holds 100,000 to 150,000 clones, around 90% found once. Sequencing was performed on peripheral blood, taken on day 0 of AZD1222 vaccination. The source of these receptors is an adult in good health. Each CDR3 is given without its conserved first and last residue. The order of the fields is CDR3 length, clone size, V gene, CDR3 protein. Clone size is stated in some rows and not others, as once, few, many or a class when expanded.

>16|.|TRBV7-2
ASSPRRTSGGDTDTQY
>13|.|TRBV6-5
ASSYSGQGKYEQY
>13|once|TRBV9
ASSVDGRQAYEQY
>12|.|TRBV6-1
ASSESTTDYGYT
>15|.|TRBV5-4
ASSSPGGGRANYGYT
>14|.|TRBV12-5
ASGLVRAPRHDGEY
>15|once|TRBV4-3
ASSQYVLAGYTGELF
>12|.|TRBV29-1
SVGGEPGGYEQY
>14|.|TRBV15
ATSSRTVVSNYGYT
>10|.|TRBV4-3
ASSQWGNEQY
>13|.|TRBV30
AWSVRTGTHSPLH
>14|.|TRBV5-1
ASSFRQGSGANVLT
>12|.|TRBV4-1
ASSQVWGAYEQY
>15|.|TRBV4-3
ASSQGALAGGTDTQY
>12|.|TRBV5-6
ASSLPGPNYGYT
>12|.|TRBV5-6
ASSPVGLTGELF
>13|.|TRBV5-4
ASSSGRSNTGELF
>11|.|TRBV28
ASSYGLNQPQH
>13|.|TRBV6-2/TRBV6-3
ASSPRTGGNEKLF
>12|once|TRBV7-2
ASSLLRNTGELF
>13|.|TRBV3-1/TRBV3-2
ASSQGQTMNTEAF
>12|.|TRBV5-1
ASSLASGNYEQY
>12|.|TRBV3-1/TRBV3-2
ASSRGQGDNEQF
>14|.|TRBV9
ASSVEGGWRDQPQH
>13|once|TRBV5-8
ASSPRQLLSYEQY
>13|few|TRBV28
ASAPPGTLIYGYT
>12|.|TRBV19
ASSIDRGVLEAF
>15|.|TRBV13
ASSEIGTAWLYNEQF
>13|.|TRBV15
ATSRAQGVGYGYT
>10|.|TRBV19
ASSRQNYGYT
>13|.|TRBV15
ATSRASGGAYEQY
>11|.|TRBV9
ASSVRLNTEAF
>12|.|TRBV28
ASSWGSSGNTIY
>12|.|TRBV19
ASNPDGYNEKLF
>15|.|TRBV11-2
ASSLEIRRDPGNTIY
>10|.|TRBV7-2
ASAFQGYGYT
>10|.|TRBV29-1
SVAGLNTEAF
>12|.|TRBV5-6
ASTLWAGVYEQY
>13|few|TRBV7-3
ASSPGTGHTGELF
>11|.|TRBV6-5
ASRAPSSGELF
>12|.|TRBV4-3
ASSQGNKQETQY
>11|.|TRBV5-5
ASSLSERQLAF
>11|.|TRBV7-9
ASGDPITDTQY
>13|.|TRBV30
AWSVGQSVVDEQY
>10|.|TRBV7-9
ASSQVNQPQH